The 32 T cell receptor beta chains below all came from one sample that was sequenced in a study of long-term antiretroviral therapy in people with HIV. With survey level as its setting, the immunoSEQ assay was v3.0. Here immunoSEQ multiplex PCR was the method, and the copy in TCRdb shows in-frame clones only, minus some. The top ten hold roughly a tenth of the sample, which has about 19,000 clones, 86% seen once. Sequences were derived from unsorted PBMCs, sampled 0.5 years after starting antiretroviral therapy. The receptors stem from a man aged 40-55 years with HIV.

The CDR3 sequence: CASSRLSAGGRNEQFF. CDR3 DNA: TGTGCCAGCAGCCGCCTCTCCGCGGGAGGGAGAAATGAGCAGTTCTTC. V and J are TRBV7-2 and TRBJ2-1; 9 bases agree with TRBD2. Trimming cost V 5 bases and J 7 bases; bases outside gene matches: 12. The CDR3 is 16 residues long. The germline CDR1 and CDR2 sequences are SGHTA and FQGNSA.

This chain uses TRBV19 with TRBJ2-5; possible D gene TRBD2, 5 bases. The CDR3 covers 16 residues. V lost 6 bases and J lost 5, with 22 bases in between. The germline CDR1 and CDR2 sequences are LNHDA and SQIVND (reference sequence). The DNA of the CDR3 is TGTGCCAGTAGCCACTTCTACCAGGTCGGGGAGGAGACCCAGTACTTC. Its protein is CASSHFYQVGEETQYF.

The chain couples TRBV6-5 to TRBJ1-2; 8 bases are shared with TRBD1. The CDR3 contains 13 residues. Germline lookup yields CDR1 MNHEY and CDR2 SVGAGI. Trimming took 2 bases from V and 7 from J; bases not matched to a gene: 3. This CDR3 reads CASSYLTGAGYTF. The CDR3 nucleotides are TGTGCCAGCAGTTACCTGACAGGGGCTGGCTACACCTTC.

The V gene is TRBV6-5, the J gene TRBJ2-2; TRBD2 might be the D (6 bases). The germline V gene encodes CDR1 MNHEY and CDR2 SVGAGI. The CDR3 is made up of 12 amino acids. V lost 8 bases and J lost 4, with 8 bases in between. DNA for the CDR3: TGTGCCAGCTCTAGCGCCACCGGGGAGCTGTTTTTT. Translated: CASSSATGELFF.

The genes are TRBV18 and TRBJ1-1; D unclear. Germline CDR1 KGHSH, CDR2 LQKENI. The CDR3 is 13 amino acids. The V end lost 5 bases, the J end lost 4 bases, and 11 bases lay between the germline ends. The CDR3 region is CASSVEEVTEAFF. DNA of the CDR3: TGTGCCAGCTCAGTAGAAGAGGTCACTGAAGCTTTCTTT.

The chain uses TRBV19 and TRBJ1-4, with 7 bases fitting TRBD1. This CDR3 spans 15 amino acids. The germline V gene encodes CDR1 LNHDA and CDR2 SQIVND (reference sequence). V shed 5 bases, J shed 4 bases, and the junction held 7 bases outside the gene matches. CDR3 region: CASSLRQGGNEKLFF. As DNA, the CDR3 is TGTGCCAGTAGTCTCCGACAGGGAGGTAATGAAAAACTGTTTTTT.

The chain recombines TRBV30 with TRBJ1-1; D is unclear. This CDR3 is built from 12 residues. V was clipped by 3 bases and J by 5 bases, with 10 bases between them. The germline V gene encodes CDR1 GTSNPN and CDR2 SVGIG (reference sequence). The CDR3 spells CAWSLLRTEAFF. The DNA of the CDR3 is TGTGCCTGGAGCCTCTTGAGGACTGAAGCTTTCTTT.

As regards this clone: Within the sample, other DNA sequences also encode this same CDR3. The chain recombines TRBV19 with TRBJ2-1; TRBD2 agrees at 11 bases. This CDR3 has 16 amino acids. Germline CDR1 and CDR2: LNHDA and SQIVND (reference sequence). Germline trimming cut 3 bases from V and 2 bases from J; bases unmatched to any gene: 3. CDR3 nucleotides: TGTGCCAGTAGTATGGGGACTAGCGGTACCTACAATGAGCAGTTCTTC. Protein: CASSMGTSGTYNEQFF.

The V and J genes are TRBV29-1 and TRBJ1-6, with D perhaps TRBD1 (5 bases). CDR1 and CDR2 (germline): SQVTM, ANQGSEA. The V gene lost 6 bases and the J gene lost 10 bases, with 13 bases spanning the gap. The CDR3 totals 12 residues. The CDR3 nucleotides read TGCAGCGTAGGGGACTCAGGGTCACCCCTCCACTTT. Translation gives CSVGDSGSPLHF.

This clone has only a few counts. The chain carries TRBV5-1 and TRBJ2-7; D might be TRBD2 (6 bases). CDR1 and CDR2 from the germline V gene are SGHRS and YFSETQ. CDR3 length: 14 amino acids. The germline V and J ends were trimmed by 3 bases and 3 bases, with 13 bases remaining between them. The CDR3 DNA is TGCGCCAGCAGCTCCTTTGGGGGGTACTACGAGCAGTACTTC. Translated: CASSSFGGYYEQYF.

This clone was observed a single time. The chain combines TRBV21-1 with TRBJ2-3; the table's D call TRBD1 went unverified against the DNA. TRBV21-1 is classified as a pseudogene. The length of the CDR3 is 18 residues. This chain's CDR3 is CASSNRLTGGDATDTQYF. As DNA, the CDR3 is TGTGCCAGCAGCAACCGCTTGACAGGGGGCGATGCGACAGATACGCAGTATTTT.

This rearrangement joins TRBV5-1 to TRBJ1-5, with 10 bases aligning to TRBD1. The CDR3 totals 14 residues. V was pared by 9 bases and J by 4 bases, with 7 bases of the junction left unmatched. The germline V gene has CDR1 SGHRS and CDR2 YFSETQ. The CDR3 reads CAIETGGGNQPQHF. The CDR3 region has the DNA TGCGCCATCGAGACAGGGGGCGGGAATCAGCCCCAGCATTTT. Together with reference TRBV5-1 and TRBJ1-5, the CDR3 gives the full variable domain: KAGVTQTPRYLIKTRGQQVTLSCSPISGHRSVSWYQQTPGQGLQFLFEYFSETQRNKGNFPGRFSGRQFSNSRSEMNVSTLELGDSALYLCAIETGGGNQPQHFGDGTRLSIL.

This rearrangement joins TRBV5-8 to TRBJ2-2, with TRBD1 matching over 7 bases. V was pared by 4 bases and J by 3 bases, with 6 bases of the junction left unmatched. The CDR3 is 15 residues long. CDR1 SGHTS and CDR2 YDEGEE come from the germline V gene. CDR3 residues: CASSKTGAHTGELFF. In DNA, the CDR3 is TGTGCCAGCAGCAAAACAGGGGCGCACACCGGGGAGCTGTTTTTT.

V usage is TRBV11-2 and J usage is TRBJ2-7; D is perhaps TRBD1 or TRBD2 (5 bases each). Germline CDR1 and CDR2: SGHAT and FQNNGV. The CDR3 length is 17 residues. V lost 3 bases and J lost 0, with 18 bases in between. DNA of the CDR3: TGTGCCAGCAGCTTGGGGCGGGCGGACCCGAGCTCCTACGAGCAGTACTTC. Its translation: CASSLGRADPSSYEQYF.

This clone was picked up a small number of times. V is TRBV7-9 and J is TRBJ1-2; 10 bases line up with TRBD1. This CDR3 contains 13 residues. J lost 5 bases, V lost 3 bases, and 0 bases had no gene match. Germline V lookup: CDR1 SEHNR, CDR2 FQNEAQ (reference sequence). DNA for the CDR3: TGTGCCAGCAGCTTGGGACAGGGGTATGGCTACACCTTC. Amino acid sequence: CASSLGQGYGYTF. Supplemented by reference TRBV7-9 and TRBJ1-2, the full variable domain reads DTGVSQNPRHKITKRGQNVTFRCDPISEHNRLYWYRQTLGQGPEFLTYFQNEAQLEKSRLLSDRFSAERPKGSFSTLEIQRTEQGDSAMYLCASSLGQGYGYTFGSGTRLTVV.

This chain connects TRBV6-5 to TRBJ1-2, with D possibly being TRBD1 (6 bases). The CDR3 loop spans 14 amino acids. Germline values: CDR1 MNHEY, CDR2 SVGAGI. Deletions cut 2 bases from V and 8 bases from J, with 15 bases between. The DNA of the CDR3 is TGTGCCAGCAGTTACACTACAGGGTTTGAAGGCTACACCTTC. Translated: CASSYTTGFEGYTF.

The chain couples TRBV15 to TRBJ1-1; the D is unclear. This CDR3 has 13 amino acids. V was cut by 5 bases and J by 5 bases, with 12 bases left in between. Germline V CDR1 and CDR2: LNHNV, YYDKDF (reference sequence). CDR3 nucleotide sequence: TGTGCCACCAGCCTCCCCTTACGGACTGAAGCTTTCTTT. As protein: CATSLPLRTEAFF.

This clone was seen only a few times. The chain joins TRBV7-2 to TRBJ1-1; D is ambiguous. V lost 5 bases and J 3 bases, leaving 10 bases between the germline ends. The V gene's germline CDR1 is SGHTA and CDR2 FQGNSA. The CDR3 loop spans 13 amino acids. CDR3 amino acids: CASSADWDTEAFF. In DNA, the CDR3 is TGTGCCAGCAGCGCTGATTGGGACACTGAAGCTTTCTTT. The full variable domain, completed using reference TRBV7-2 and TRBJ1-1, is GAGVSQSPSNKVTEKGKDVELRCDPISGHTALYWYRQSLGQGLEFLIYFQGNSAPDKSGLPSDRFSAERTGGSVSTLTIQRTQQEDSAVYLCASSADWDTEAFFGQGTRLTVV.

On this clone itself: At one boundary the junction diverges from the germline segment, which might be a read error. The chain recombines TRBV19 with TRBJ1-3; D unresolved. This CDR3 contains 14 residues. Per the germline V gene, CDR1 is LNHDA and CDR2 is SQIVND (reference sequence). CDR3 loop: CASSIDIDTTVNNF. The CDR3 region has the DNA TGTGCCAGTAGTATAGATATAGACACCACCGTCAACAATTTT.

V is TRBV2 and J is TRBJ2-2; 10 nucleotides align to TRBD2. Looked up from germline, CDR1 is SNHLY and CDR2 is FYNNEI. The CDR3 totals 15 residues. V shed 7 bases and J 4 bases; nucleotides not matched to a gene: 6. The DNA for the CDR3 is TGTGCCAGCACTAGCGGGGGATTAGGCACCGGGGAGCTGTTTTTT. Translated, it gives CASTSGGLGTGELFF. Filled out from reference TRBV2 and TRBJ2-2, the complete variable domain reads EPEVTQTPSHQVTQMGQEVILRCVPISNHLYFYWYRQILGQKVEFLVSFYNNEISEKSEIFDDQFSVERPDGSNFTLKIRSTKLEDSAMYFCASTSGGLGTGELFFGEGSRLTVL.

This rearrangement joins TRBV10-3 to TRBJ1-2; 9 bases match TRBD1. CDR3 size: 12 residues. Per the germline V gene, CDR1 is ENHRY and CDR2 is SYGVKD. J gave up 8 bases and V 9 bases, and 7 bases lay outside the gene matches. The CDR3 region has the DNA TGTGCCATAAAACAGGGGGCGCAGGGCTACACCTTC. This gives the protein CAIKQGAQGYTF.

In this sample, this clone turned up once. The V call is TRBV5-4, the J call TRBJ1-1; D remains ambiguous. The CDR3 has 13 amino acids. Trimming removed 2 bases at V and 8 bases at J, with 13 bases between. Per the germline V gene, CDR1 is SGHNT and CDR2 is YYREEE (reference sequence). As DNA, the CDR3 is TGTGCCAGCAGCTTTGGGGTATCGGCCGAAGCTTTCTTT. This gives the protein CASSFGVSAEAFF.

A remark on this clone: The same CDR3 can be traced to other DNA sequences in this sample. The J gene is TRBJ2-2, the V gene TRBV18; D not certain. CDR3 length equals 13 residues. The germline V gene has CDR1 KGHSH and CDR2 LQKENI. V gave up 0 bases and J gave up 1 base, with 0 bases separating them. The CDR3 DNA reads TGTGCCAGCTCACCACCGAACACCGGGGAGCTGTTTTTT. Encoded protein: CASSPPNTGELFF.

This clone has a handful of counts. The chain recombines TRBV4-3 with TRBJ2-3; the D gene is possibly TRBD1 (6 bases). The CDR3 length is 14 residues. The germline V gene has CDR1 LGHNA and CDR2 YSLEER. V was pared by 3 bases and J by 2 bases, with 9 bases between. The CDR3 bases are TGCGCCAGCAGCCAGGACAGAGACACAGATACGCAGTATTTT. Translation gives CASSQDRDTDTQYF.

The genes are TRBV5-1 and TRBJ1-1, with D maybe TRBD1 (5 bases). The CDR3 is 14 residues long. Trimming shortened V by 5 bases and J by 4 bases, and 15 bases separated the two germline ends. In germline, CDR1 is SGHRS, CDR2 YFSETQ. The CDR3 DNA sequence: TGCGCCAGCAGTACTCAGGGAATGGGCACTGAAGCTTTCTTT. It specifies CASSTQGMGTEAFF.

The chain joins TRBV7-3 to TRBJ2-3, with 9 bases matching TRBD2. This CDR3 comprises 18 residues. CDR1 and CDR2 from the germline V gene are SGHTA and FQGTGA. V shed 0 bases, J shed 0 bases, and the junction held 7 bases outside the gene matches. This CDR3 is CASSLTGSGGTSTDTQYF. DNA of the CDR3: TGTGCCAGCAGCTTAACGGGAAGCGGGGGGACTAGCACAGATACGCAGTATTTT.

This clone was detected only a few times. The J gene is TRBJ1-5, the V gene TRBV21-1. TRBV21-1 constitutes a pseudogene. This CDR3 comprises 17 residues. CDR3 sequence reads: CASSKYDRGDGNQPQHF. In DNA form, the CDR3 reads TGTGCCAGCAGCAAATATGATCGGGGGGACGGCAATCAGCCCCAGCATTTT.

V is TRBV6-1 and J is TRBJ1-2, with D possibly matching TRBD1 (6 bases). Germline V gives CDR1 MNHNS, CDR2 SASEGT. The V gene lost 1 base and the J gene lost 7 bases, with 13 bases spanning the gap. The CDR3 has 14 amino acids. The CDR3, as DNA: TGTGCCAGCAGTGAAGTACGGGGGCTAAGTGGCTACACCTTC. Protein: CASSEVRGLSGYTF.

The rearrangement uses TRBV6-1 and TRBJ2-5, with D unresolved. The V and J ends lost 2 bases and 10 bases respectively, with 14 bases between them. The germline V gene has CDR1 MNHNS and CDR2 SASEGT. This CDR3 spans 13 amino acids. CDR3 nucleotide sequence: TGTGCCAGCAGTGAACTAAGGGAAAGGGACCAGTACTTC. Protein product: CASSELRERDQYF.

This chain connects TRBV5-6 to TRBJ2-2, with no clear D. V lost 0 bases and J lost 5, with 8 bases in between. Germline V CDR1 and CDR2: SGHDT, YYEEEE. This CDR3 is built from 14 residues. The CDR3: CASSLDAGTGELFF. The CDR3 coding sequence is TGTGCCAGCAGCTTGGATGCTGGGACCGGGGAGCTGTTTTTT.

The gene calls are TRBV27 and TRBJ1-5, with no clear D. The CDR3 has 16 residues. The germline gives CDR1 MNHEY, CDR2 SMNVEV (reference sequence). V was clipped by 1 base and J by 0 bases, with 10 bases between them. DNA of the CDR3: TGTGCCAGCAGTTTATACGGATCCTATAGCAATCAGCCCCAGCATTTT. As protein: CASSLYGSYSNQPQHF.

The V and J genes are TRBV7-3 and TRBJ2-3; TRBD2 matches 9 bases. The V gene end was trimmed by 2 bases and the J gene end by 4 bases; junction bases not matched to a gene: 7. The CDR3 contains 16 residues. Looked up from germline, CDR1 is SGHTA and CDR2 is FQGTGA. The CDR3 bases are TGTGCCAGCAGCTTAGGGTCTAGCGGGATGTCAGATACGCAGTATTTT. It codes for CASSLGSSGMSDTQYF.